The 10 T cell receptor beta chains below come from one sample, sequenced in a study of blood T cell repertoires in COVID-19. Only in-frame clones appear in the TCRdb table, and some are missing; sequencing was by immunoSEQ multiplex PCR. Of some 200,000 clones listed, 80% to 90% are singletons. Sequenced: peripheral blood. The origin of the receptors is a woman older than 75 with acute or convalescent COVID-19.

The chain links TRBV5-4 to TRBJ2-5; 9 nucleotides match TRBD2. This CDR3 contains 17 residues. The trim removed 1 base at V and 5 bases at J, leaving 12 bases unmatched. Germline V lookup: CDR1 SGHNT, CDR2 YYREEE (reference sequence). Written as DNA, the CDR3 is TGTGCCAGCAGCTTGCGGGTTAGCGGGGGATTGAGGGAGACCCAGTACTTC. Protein product: CASSLRVSGGLRETQYF. The complete variable domain, with remaining parts taken from reference TRBV5-4 and TRBJ2-5, reads ETGVTQSPTHLIKTRGQQVTLRCSSQSGHNTVSWYQQALGQGPQFIFQYYREEENGRGNFPPRFSGLQFPNYSSELNVNALELDDSALYLCASSLRVSGGLRETQYFGPGTRLLVL.

This chain links TRBV27 with TRBJ2-7; tentative D call: TRBD2 (6 bases). The CDR3 loop spans 16 amino acids. The V gene lost 2 bases and the J gene lost 0 bases, with 14 bases spanning the gap. Per germline, CDR1 MNHEY and CDR2 SMNVEV (reference sequence). The CDR3 protein is CASSLRIAAGSYEQYF. Here the CDR3 DNA reads TGTGCCAGCAGTTTAAGAATAGCGGCAGGCTCCTACGAGCAGTACTTC.

The V gene is TRBV7-3, the J gene TRBJ1-2; weak D call: TRBD1 (5 bases). The length of the CDR3 is 13 residues. Germline CDR1 and CDR2: SGHTA and FQGTGA. V lost 6 bases to trimming and J lost 6 bases, with 14 bases between them. DNA for the CDR3: TGTGCCAGCAGGGAGGGGAAATCGGATGGCTACACCTTC. It specifies CASREGKSDGYTF.

The chain joins TRBV28 to TRBJ2-1, with a tentative D call TRBD2 (7 bases). CDR3 length: 14 amino acids. V lost 11 bases to trimming and J lost 2 bases, with 16 bases between them. Germline CDR1 is MDHEN and CDR2 is SYDVKM. Here the CDR3 reads CACEGGTTYNEQFF. In DNA form, the CDR3 reads TGTGCCTGTGAAGGGGGGACTACCTACAATGAGCAGTTCTTC.

The chain uses TRBV4-1 and TRBJ1-2; 8 bases line up with TRBD1. CDR3 length: 15 residues. Trimming at V came to 0 bases and at J to 5 bases, leaving 5 bases not matched to a gene. The V gene's germline CDR1 is MGHRA and CDR2 YSYEKL. The CDR3 region is CASSQDQGAGYGYTF. The CDR3 nucleotides read TGCGCCAGCAGCCAAGACCAGGGGGCCGGGTATGGCTACACCTTC.

The chain is built from TRBV5-1 and TRBJ2-3; 11 bases match TRBD2. This CDR3 has 17 residues. Germline-derived CDR1 and CDR2 are SGHRS and YFSETQ. V lost 5 bases, J lost 3 bases, and 11 bases stayed unmatched. The CDR3 region is CASRGLAGGPATDTQYF. The CDR3 DNA follows: TGCGCCAGCAGAGGTCTAGCGGGGGGCCCTGCGACAGATACGCAGTATTTT.

This chain connects TRBV6-6 to TRBJ1-3, with D perhaps TRBD1 (5 bases). This CDR3 comprises 17 residues. The germline V gene has CDR1 MNHNY and CDR2 SVGAGI (reference sequence). V was shortened by 5 bases and J by 0 bases, with 17 bases between the two germline ends. CDR3: CASSPLGVGRSGNTIYF. As DNA, the CDR3 is TGTGCCAGCAGTCCGCTAGGGGTAGGGCGCTCTGGAAACACCATATATTTT.

This chain connects TRBV6-1 to TRBJ1-1; TRBD1 matches 8 bases. Germline CDR1 reads MNHNS; CDR2 reads SASEGT. With 3 bases clipped from V and 5 bases from J, the junction kept 17 bases outside the gene matches. This CDR3 is built from 18 residues. The CDR3 loop reads CASSDPLQITGGFTEAFF. CDR3 nucleotides: TGTGCCAGCAGTGACCCTCTTCAGATTACAGGGGGGTTTACTGAAGCTTTCTTT.

The chain is built from TRBV11-1 and TRBJ2-3; TRBD1 agrees at 7 bases. With 2 bases clipped from V and 4 bases from J, the junction kept 3 bases outside the gene matches. This CDR3 contains 14 residues. Germline CDR1 is SGHAT and CDR2 is FQDESV (reference sequence). This chain's CDR3 is CASSLRQGPDTQYF. CDR3 bases: TGTGCCAGCAGCTTACGACAGGGACCAGATACGCAGTATTTT.

The chain couples TRBV9 to TRBJ2-1; TRBD2 aligns across 11 bases. The CDR3 has 17 residues. Trimming at V came to 4 bases and at J to 9 bases, leaving 15 bases not matched to a gene. Germline V gene data show CDR1 as SGDLS and CDR2 as YYNGEE. The CDR3 loop reads CASSPREVAGGPSEQFF. The DNA of the CDR3 is TGTGCCAGCAGCCCCCGAGAAGTAGCGGGGGGGCCAAGTGAGCAGTTCTTC.